This TCR beta chain was obtained from a study of OX40 agonist ivuxolimab in advanced cancers. For context, the study as a whole: Ivuxolimab was a fully human IgG2 agonistic monoclonal antibody targeting the costimulatory receptor OX40 (CD134). The paper describes the monotherapy dose-escalation part (N ≈ 50 patients) of the phase I trial of ivuxolimab. Patients were allowed to have had prior anti-PD-1, anti-PD-L1 or anti-CTLA-4 therapy, and less than 45% of the dose-escalation patients had previously received checkpoint inhibitors. Peripheral TCRbeta sequencing was intended to test whether TCR sequence diversity was altered and clonal T-cell expansion was caused by ivuxolimab. In the dose-escalation cohort, around four fifths of patients were male, and the mean age was roughly 56 years with a range of roughly 20 to 79. Of the 50 or so patients in dose escalation, about 20 had hepatocellular carcinoma, roughly 15 had melanoma, 9 had renal cell carcinoma and 9 had head and neck cancer. Partial responses occurred in three dose-escalation patients: two with cutaneous melanoma and one with hepatocellular carcinoma. Intravenous ivuxolimab was administered to patients every 2 weeks at six dose levels: 0.01, 0.1, 0.3, 1.5, 3 and 10 mg/kg.

To sequence the TCRbeta CDR3 region, genomic DNA was isolated from the sorted cells. TCRbeta CDR3 regions were sequenced using the immunoSEQ Assay. TCRdb mirrors the immuneACCESS table, restricted to in-frame sequences. Some clones are absent from its copies; in checked studies, under half trace to an unresolved V gene, and the reason for the others is unknown. The sample data list 75,000 to 100,000 clones, and approximately 90% of these were observed just once. The ten largest clonotypes hold 0.5% to 0.55% of the sample. The paper as a whole reports these results and caveats: At doses from 0.1 to 3.0 mg/kg, clonal expansion was seen in both CD4+ and CD8+ blood T cells between baseline and week 6. Low levels of normalized T-cell clonal expansion were also shown by some nonresponding patients. In the 0.1-3.0 mg/kg groups, partial responders had among the lowest normalized peripheral clonal expansion, particularly in CD8+ T cells. After ivuxolimab, expanded clones were on average more numerous among CD8+ T cells than among CD4+ T cells. Antigen specificity was not determined for the clonally expanded peripheral T cells.

The trial excluded patients who had a history of autoimmune disease or who were on systemic immunosuppression. Peripheral blood for TCR sequencing was collected from all dose cohorts at baseline, on cycle 4 day 1, and on cycle 7 day 1. The samples were taken from a phase I, first-in-human, multicenter, open-label dose-escalation trial of ivuxolimab. Adults with locally advanced or metastatic head and neck squamous cell, hepatocellular, melanoma or renal cell carcinoma were enrolled in the trial. Before TCR sequencing, CD4+ T cells and CD8+ T cells from peripheral blood were sorted into separate populations. As concerns this clone: Its target antigen remains unknown. An end of the junction differs from the germline gene, which may be a read error.

As encoded in the germline V gene (reference sequence), CDR1 is SSHAT while CDR2 is FNYEAQ. The CDR3 measures 14 amino acids from cysteine to phenylalanine. Kept here is only the CDR3 DNA, which spans 42 bases and is read in frame from base 1. The clonotype was recovered from an adult with an advanced solid tumor such as melanoma, head and neck, liver or kidney cancer. Material: CD4+ or CD8+ T cells sorted from blood, obtained in a trial of the OX40 agonist ivuxolimab. This chain joins TRBV7-7 to TRBJ1-6, with 7 middle bases fitting TRBD1. The CDR3 sequence is CASSSGQFNSPLHF. The DNA sequence reads TGTGCTAGCAGCTCGGGACAGTTTAATTCACCCCTCCACTTT.